This T cell receptor (beta chain) was observed in a study of blood T cell repertoires in COVID-19. Whole-study context: The United States, Italy and Spain supplied acute and convalescent COVID-19 samples.

Enrollment of patients from Seattle took place during active infection, with longitudinal follow-up. Per the authors' pipeline: The authors estimated nucleated cell counts from reference gene primer amplification. Data came from immunoSEQ multiplex PCR; TCRdb stores just in-frame clones and leaves some out. V, J and clone size derive from that table, while D and trimming were established from the DNA sequence. The table lists tens of thousands of clones, roughly 87% of them singletons, with around 40% in the top ten. CDR1 and CDR2 (germline): SGDLS, YYNGEE. Trimming cost V 4 bases and J 7 bases, with 15 bases left between them. The CDR3 length is 14 residues.

The sample was peripheral blood. The gene calls are TRBV9 and TRBJ2-1; TRBD2 is a possible D gene (6 bases). The source of this sequence is a woman aged 55-70 years with COVID-19, enrolled during active disease. CDR3 sequence: CASSPLGLRNEQFF. In DNA form, the CDR3 reads TGTGCCAGCAGCCCCCTTGGACTACGAAATGAGCAGTTCTTC.